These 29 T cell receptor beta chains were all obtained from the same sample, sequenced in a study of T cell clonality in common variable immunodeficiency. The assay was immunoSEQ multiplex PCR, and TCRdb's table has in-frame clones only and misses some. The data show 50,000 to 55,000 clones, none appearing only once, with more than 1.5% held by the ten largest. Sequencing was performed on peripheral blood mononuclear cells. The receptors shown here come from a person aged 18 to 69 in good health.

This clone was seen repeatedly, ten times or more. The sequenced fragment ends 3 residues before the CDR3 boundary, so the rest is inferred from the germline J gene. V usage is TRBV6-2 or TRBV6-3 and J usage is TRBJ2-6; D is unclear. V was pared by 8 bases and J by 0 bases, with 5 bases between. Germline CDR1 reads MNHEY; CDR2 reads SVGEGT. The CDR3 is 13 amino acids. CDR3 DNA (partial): TGTGCCAGCCTGTACTCTGGGGCCAACGTC. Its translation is CASLYSGANV. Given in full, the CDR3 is CASLYSGANVLTF.

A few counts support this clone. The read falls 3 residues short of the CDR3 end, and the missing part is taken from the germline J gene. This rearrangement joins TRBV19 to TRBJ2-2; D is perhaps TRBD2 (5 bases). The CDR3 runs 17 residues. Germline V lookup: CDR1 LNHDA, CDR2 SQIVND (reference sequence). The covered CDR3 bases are TGTGCCAGTAGTATAGATCTGTCGGACTCAACTAATGAAAAG. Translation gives CASSIDLSDSTNEK. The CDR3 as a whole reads CASSIDLSDSTNEKLFF.

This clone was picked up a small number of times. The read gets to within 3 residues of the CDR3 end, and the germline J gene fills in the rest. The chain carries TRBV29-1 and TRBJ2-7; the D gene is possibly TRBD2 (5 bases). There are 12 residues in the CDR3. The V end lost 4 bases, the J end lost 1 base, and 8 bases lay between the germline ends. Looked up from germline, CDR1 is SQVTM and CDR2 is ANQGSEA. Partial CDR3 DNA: TGCAGCGTTGCGGACTCTTCCTACGAG. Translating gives CSVADSSYE. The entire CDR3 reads CSVADSSYEQYF.

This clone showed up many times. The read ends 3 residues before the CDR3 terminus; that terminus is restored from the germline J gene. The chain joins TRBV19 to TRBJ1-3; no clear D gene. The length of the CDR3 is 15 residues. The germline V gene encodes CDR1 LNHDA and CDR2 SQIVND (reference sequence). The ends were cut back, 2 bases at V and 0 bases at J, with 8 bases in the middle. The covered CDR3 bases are TGTGCCAGTAGTATAAGTGCGGACTCTGGAAACACC. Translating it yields CASSISADSGNT. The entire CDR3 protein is CASSISADSGNTIYF.

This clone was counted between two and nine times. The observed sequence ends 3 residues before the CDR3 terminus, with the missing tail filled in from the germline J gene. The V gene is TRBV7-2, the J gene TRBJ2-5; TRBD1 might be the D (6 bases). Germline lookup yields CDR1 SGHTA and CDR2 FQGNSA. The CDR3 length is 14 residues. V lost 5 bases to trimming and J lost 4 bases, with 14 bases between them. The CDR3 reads CASSLIRQVETQYF. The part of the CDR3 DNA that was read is TGTGCCAGCAGCCTCATTCGACAGGTAGAGACC.

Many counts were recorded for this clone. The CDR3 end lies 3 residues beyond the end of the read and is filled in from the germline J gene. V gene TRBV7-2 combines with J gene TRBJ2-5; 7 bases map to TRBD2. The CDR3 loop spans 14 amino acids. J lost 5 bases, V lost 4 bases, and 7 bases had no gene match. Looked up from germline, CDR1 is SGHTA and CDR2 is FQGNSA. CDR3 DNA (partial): TGTGCCAGCAGCTCCTCTAGCGGAGGGGAGACC. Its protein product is CASSSSSGGET. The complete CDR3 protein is CASSSSSGGETQYF.

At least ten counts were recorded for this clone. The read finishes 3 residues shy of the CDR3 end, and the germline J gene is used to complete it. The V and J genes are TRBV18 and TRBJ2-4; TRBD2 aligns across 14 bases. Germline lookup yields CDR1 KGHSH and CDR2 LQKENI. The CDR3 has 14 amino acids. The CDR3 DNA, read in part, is TGTGCCAGCTCACCCGGGACTAGCGGGAGAAGT. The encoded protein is CASSPGTSGRS. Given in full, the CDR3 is CASSPGTSGRSQYF.

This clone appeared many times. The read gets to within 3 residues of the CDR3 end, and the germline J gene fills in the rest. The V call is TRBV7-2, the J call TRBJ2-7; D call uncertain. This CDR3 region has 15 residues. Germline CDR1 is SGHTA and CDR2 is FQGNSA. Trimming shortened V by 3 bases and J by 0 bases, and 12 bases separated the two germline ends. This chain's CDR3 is CASSFVGSNSYEQYF. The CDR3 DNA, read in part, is TGTGCCAGCAGCTTCGTAGGGTCCAACTCCTACGAG. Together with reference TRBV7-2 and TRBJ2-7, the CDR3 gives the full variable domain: GAGVSQSPSNKVTEKGKDVELRCDPISGHTALYWYRQSLGQGLEFLIYFQGNSAPDKSGLPSDRFSAERTGGSVSTLTIQRTQQEDSAVYLCASSFVGSNSYEQYFGPGTRLTVT.

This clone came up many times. CDR3 protein: CSARTADTQYF. The covered CDR3 bases are TGCAGTGCCCGGACAGCAGATACG. This chain connects TRBV20-1 to TRBJ2-3, with TRBD1 as a possible D gene (6 bases). The DNA ends 3 residues before the CDR3 does, and the rest of the CDR3 is filled in from the germline J gene. The CDR3 covers 11 residues. The V gene's germline CDR1 is DFQATT and CDR2 SNEGSKA (reference sequence). The V end was cut by 6 bases, the J end by 4 bases, with 8 bases between.

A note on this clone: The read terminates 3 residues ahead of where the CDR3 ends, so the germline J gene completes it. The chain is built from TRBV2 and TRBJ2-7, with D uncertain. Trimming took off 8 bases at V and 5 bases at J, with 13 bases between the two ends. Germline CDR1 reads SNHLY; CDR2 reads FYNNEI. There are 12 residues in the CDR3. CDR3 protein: CASGSTFHEQYF. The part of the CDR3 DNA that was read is TGTGCCAGCGGATCGACTTTCCACGAG.

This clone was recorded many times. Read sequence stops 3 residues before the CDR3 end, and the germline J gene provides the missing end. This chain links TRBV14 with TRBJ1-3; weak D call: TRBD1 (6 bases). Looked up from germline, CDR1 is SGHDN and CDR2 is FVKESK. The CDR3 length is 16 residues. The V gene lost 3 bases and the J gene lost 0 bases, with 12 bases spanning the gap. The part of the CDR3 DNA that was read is TGTGCCAGCAGCCAGGTGACAGGAAGCTCTGGAAACACC. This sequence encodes CASSQVTGSSGNT. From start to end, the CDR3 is CASSQVTGSSGNTIYF.

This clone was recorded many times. The CDR3 loop reads CASAAGGDEQFF. Incomplete CDR3 DNA: TGTGCCAGTGCGGCGGGCGGCGATGAG. This rearrangement joins TRBV19 to TRBJ2-1; TRBD2 might be the D (5 bases). Read sequence stops 3 residues before the CDR3 end, and the germline J gene provides the missing end. With 8 bases removed from V and 8 bases from J, the gap between germline ends came to 13 bases. Germline V gene lookup returns CDR1 LNHDA and CDR2 SQIVND (reference sequence). The CDR3 is 12 amino acids.

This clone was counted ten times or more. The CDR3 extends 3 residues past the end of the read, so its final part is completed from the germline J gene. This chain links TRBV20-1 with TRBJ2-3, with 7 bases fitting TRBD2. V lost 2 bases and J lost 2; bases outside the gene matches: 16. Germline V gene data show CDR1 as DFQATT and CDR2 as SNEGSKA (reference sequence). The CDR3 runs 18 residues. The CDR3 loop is CSARPSLPLLAATDTQYF. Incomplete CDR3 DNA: TGCAGTGCTAGACCTTCTCTCCCCCTCCTAGCGGCCACAGATACG.

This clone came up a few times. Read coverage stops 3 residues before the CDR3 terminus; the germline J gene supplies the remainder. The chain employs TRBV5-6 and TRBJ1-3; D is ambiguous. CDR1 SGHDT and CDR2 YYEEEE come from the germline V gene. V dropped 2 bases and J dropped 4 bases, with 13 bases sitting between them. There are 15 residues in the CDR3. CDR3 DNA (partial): TGTGCCAGCAGCTTTGGTGCGGCAGTCGGAAACACC. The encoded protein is CASSFGAAVGNT. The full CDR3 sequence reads CASSFGAAVGNTIYF.

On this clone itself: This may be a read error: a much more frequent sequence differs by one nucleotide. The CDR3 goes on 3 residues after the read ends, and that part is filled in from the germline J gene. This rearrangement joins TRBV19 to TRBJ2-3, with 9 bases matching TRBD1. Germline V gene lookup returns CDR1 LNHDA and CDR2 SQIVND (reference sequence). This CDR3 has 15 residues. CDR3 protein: CASSRRTGDHQPQYF. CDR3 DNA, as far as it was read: TGTGCCAGTAGTAGACGGACAGGGGATCATCAGCCG.

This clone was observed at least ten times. Incomplete CDR3 DNA: TGTGCCAGCAGTTTCGACGGAGGGCCCAAGACC. The encoded protein is CASSFDGGPKT. The CDR3 in full is CASSFDGGPKTQYF. The rearrangement joins TRBV6-2 or TRBV6-3 to TRBJ2-5; maybe TRBD2 (6 bases). The read ends 3 residues shy of where the CDR3 ends; the end is completed using the germline J gene. From germline, CDR1 is MNHEY and CDR2 SVGEGT. CDR3 length: 14 amino acids. V lost 4 bases to trimming and J lost 6 bases, with 15 bases between them.

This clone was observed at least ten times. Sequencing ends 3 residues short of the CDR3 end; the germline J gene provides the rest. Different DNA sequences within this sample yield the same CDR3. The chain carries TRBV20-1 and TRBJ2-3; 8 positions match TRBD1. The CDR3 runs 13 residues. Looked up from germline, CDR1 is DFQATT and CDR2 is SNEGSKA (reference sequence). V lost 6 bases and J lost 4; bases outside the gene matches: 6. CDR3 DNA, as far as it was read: TGCAGTGCACGTGGACAGGGCGCAGATACG. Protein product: CSARGQGADT. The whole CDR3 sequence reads CSARGQGADTQYF.

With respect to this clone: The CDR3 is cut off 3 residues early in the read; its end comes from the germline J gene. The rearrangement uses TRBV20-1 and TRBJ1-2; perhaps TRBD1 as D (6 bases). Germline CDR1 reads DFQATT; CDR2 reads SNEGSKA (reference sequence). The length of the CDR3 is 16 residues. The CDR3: CSARDREGGNPYDYTF. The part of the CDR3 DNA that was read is TGCAGTGCTAGAGATCGGGAGGGGGGGAATCCCTACGAC.

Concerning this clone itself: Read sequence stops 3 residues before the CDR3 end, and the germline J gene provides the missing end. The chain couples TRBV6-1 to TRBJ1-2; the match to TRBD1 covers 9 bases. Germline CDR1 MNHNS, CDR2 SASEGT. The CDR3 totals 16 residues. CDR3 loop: CASSEYTGQGAYDYTF. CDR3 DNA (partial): TGTGCCAGCAGTGAATATACGGGACAGGGAGCCTACGAC.

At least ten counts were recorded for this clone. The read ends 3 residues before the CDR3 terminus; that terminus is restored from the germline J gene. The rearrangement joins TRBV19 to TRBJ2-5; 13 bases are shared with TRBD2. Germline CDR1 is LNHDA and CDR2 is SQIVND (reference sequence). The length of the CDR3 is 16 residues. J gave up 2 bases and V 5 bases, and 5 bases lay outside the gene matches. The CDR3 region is CASSLGLAGKQETQYF. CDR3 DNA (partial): TGTGCCAGTAGTTTGGGACTAGCGGGGAAACAAGAGACC.

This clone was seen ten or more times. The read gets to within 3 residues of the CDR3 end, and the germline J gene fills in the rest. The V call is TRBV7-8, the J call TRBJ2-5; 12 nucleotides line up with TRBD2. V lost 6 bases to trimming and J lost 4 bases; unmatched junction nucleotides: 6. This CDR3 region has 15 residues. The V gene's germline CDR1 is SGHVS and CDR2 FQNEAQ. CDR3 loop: CASSWTSGKGETQYF. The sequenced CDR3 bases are TGTGCCAGCAGTTGGACTAGCGGGAAGGGAGAGACC.

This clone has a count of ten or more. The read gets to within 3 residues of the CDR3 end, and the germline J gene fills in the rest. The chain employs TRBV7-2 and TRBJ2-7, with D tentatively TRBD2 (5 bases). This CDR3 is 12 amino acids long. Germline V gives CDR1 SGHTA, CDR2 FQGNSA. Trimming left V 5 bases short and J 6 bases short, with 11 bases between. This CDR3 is CASSRGLGEQYF. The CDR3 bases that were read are TGTGCCAGCAGCCGAGGACTGGGCGAG.

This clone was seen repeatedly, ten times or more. The CDR3 loop reads CASSAALAGGPDTQYF. The covered CDR3 bases are TGTGCCAGCAGCGCCGCGCTAGCGGGGGGACCAGATACG. The chain couples TRBV12-3 or TRBV12-4 to TRBJ2-3, with TRBD2 matching 11 bases. The CDR3 end is not reached by the read, which stops 3 residues before it; the germline J gene fills it in. V gave up 6 bases and J gave up 4 bases; unmatched junction bases: 9. CDR3 length equals 16 residues.

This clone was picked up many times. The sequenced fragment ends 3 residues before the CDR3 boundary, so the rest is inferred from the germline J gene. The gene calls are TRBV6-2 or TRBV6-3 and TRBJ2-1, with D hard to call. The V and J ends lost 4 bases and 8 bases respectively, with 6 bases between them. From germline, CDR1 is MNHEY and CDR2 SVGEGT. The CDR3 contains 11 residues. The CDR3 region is CASSSFHEQFF. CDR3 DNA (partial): TGTGCCAGCAGTTCTTTCCATGAG.

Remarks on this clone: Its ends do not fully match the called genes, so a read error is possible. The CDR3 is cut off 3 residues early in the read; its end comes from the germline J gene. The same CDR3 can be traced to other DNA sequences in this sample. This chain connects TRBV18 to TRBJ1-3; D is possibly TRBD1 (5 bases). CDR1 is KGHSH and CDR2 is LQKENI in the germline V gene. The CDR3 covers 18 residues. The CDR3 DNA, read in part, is TGTGCCAGCTCGCATGCCGCAGGGTCAGGATTAAGTGGAAACACA. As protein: CASSHAAGSGLSGNT. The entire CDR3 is CASSHAAGSGLSGNTIYF.

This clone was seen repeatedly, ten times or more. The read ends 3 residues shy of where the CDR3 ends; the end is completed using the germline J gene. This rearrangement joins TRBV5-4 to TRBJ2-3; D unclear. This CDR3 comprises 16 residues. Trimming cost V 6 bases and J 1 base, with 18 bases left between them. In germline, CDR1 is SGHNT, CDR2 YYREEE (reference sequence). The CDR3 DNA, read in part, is TGTGCCAGCAATCTTAAAAAGGCCCGGGGCACAGATACG. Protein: CASNLKKARGTDT. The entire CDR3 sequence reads CASNLKKARGTDTQYF.

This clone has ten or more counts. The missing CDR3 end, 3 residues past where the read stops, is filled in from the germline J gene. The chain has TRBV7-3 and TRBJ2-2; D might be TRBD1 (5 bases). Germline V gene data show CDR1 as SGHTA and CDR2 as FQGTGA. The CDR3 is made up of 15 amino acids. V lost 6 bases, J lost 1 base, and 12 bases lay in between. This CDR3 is CASSYLTGNTGELFF. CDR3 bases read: TGTGCCAGCAGTTACTTAACAGGGAACACCGGGGAG.

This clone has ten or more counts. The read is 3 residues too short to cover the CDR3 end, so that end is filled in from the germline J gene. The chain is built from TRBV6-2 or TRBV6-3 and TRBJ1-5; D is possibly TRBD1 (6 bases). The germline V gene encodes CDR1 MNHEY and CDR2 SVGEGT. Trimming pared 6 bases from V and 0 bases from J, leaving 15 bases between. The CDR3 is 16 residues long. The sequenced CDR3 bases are TGTGCCAGCAGCTACGACAGGTTTTATAGCAATCAGCCC. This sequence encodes CASSYDRFYSNQP. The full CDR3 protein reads CASSYDRFYSNQPQHF.

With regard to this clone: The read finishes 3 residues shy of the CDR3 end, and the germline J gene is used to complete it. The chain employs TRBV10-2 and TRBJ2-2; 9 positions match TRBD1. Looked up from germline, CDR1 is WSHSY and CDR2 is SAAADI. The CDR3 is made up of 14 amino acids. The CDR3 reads CASAWGQGDEKLFF. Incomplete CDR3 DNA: TGCGCCAGTGCCTGGGGACAGGGCGATGAAAAG.